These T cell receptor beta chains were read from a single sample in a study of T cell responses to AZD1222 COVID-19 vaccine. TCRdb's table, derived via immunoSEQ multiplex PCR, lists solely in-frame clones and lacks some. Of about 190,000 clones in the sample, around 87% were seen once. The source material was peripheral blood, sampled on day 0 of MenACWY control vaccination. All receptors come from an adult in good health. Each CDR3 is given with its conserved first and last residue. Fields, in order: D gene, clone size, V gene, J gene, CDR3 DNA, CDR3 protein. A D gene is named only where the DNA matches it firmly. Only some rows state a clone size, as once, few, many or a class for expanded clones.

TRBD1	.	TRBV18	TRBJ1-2	TGTGCCAGCTCACCTGTGGGTACAGGGGGCTATGGCTACACCTTC	CASSPVGTGGYGYTF
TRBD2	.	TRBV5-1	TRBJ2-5	TGCGCCAGCAGCTTGTTTGGGACTAGCGGGGGAAAAGAGACCCAGTACTTC	CASSLFGTSGGKETQYF
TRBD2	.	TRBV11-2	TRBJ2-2	TGTGCCAGCAGCTTAGACCTCGGACTAGCTAGCAGCGGGGAGCTGTTTTTT	CASSLDLGLASSGELFF
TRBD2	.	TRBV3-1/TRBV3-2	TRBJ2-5	TGTGCCAGCAGCCAAGGGACGCGGGGGGGCCGAGAGACCCAGTACTTC	CASSQGTRGGRETQYF
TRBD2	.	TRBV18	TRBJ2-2	TGTGCCAGCTCACCACTTGCGGGAGGTGAGACCGGGGAGCTGTTTTTT	CASSPLAGGETGELFF
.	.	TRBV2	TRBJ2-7	TGTGCCAGCAGTGGTAGGCTCTACGAGCAGTACTTC	CASSGRLYEQYF
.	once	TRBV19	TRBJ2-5	TGTGCCAGTAGTATAGGTCAGCGGGCGGGGGAGACCCAGTACTTC	CASSIGQRAGETQYF
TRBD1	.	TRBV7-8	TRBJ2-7	TGTGCCAGCAGCTTAGGTGGGACAGGAGGGACCTACGAGCAGTACTTC	CASSLGGTGGTYEQYF
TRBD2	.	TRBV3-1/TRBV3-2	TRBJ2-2	TGTGCCAGCAGCCAAACTAGCGGTTGGAACACCGGGGAGCTGTTTTTT	CASSQTSGWNTGELFF
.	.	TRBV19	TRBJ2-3	TGTGCCAGTAGTTCTCGACAGGGCACAGATACGCAGTATTTT	CASSSRQGTDTQYF